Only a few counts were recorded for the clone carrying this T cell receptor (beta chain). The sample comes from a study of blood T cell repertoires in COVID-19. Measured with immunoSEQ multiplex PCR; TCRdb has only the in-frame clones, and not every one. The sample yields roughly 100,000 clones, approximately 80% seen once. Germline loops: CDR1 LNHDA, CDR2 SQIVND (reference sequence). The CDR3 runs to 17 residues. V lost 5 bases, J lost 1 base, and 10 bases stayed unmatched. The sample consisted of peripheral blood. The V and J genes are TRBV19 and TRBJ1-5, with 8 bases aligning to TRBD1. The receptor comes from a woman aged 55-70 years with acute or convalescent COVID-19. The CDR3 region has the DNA TGTGCCAGTAGTCGTGACAGGGGAGTGGACAGCAATCAGCCCCAGCATTTT. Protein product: CASSRDRGVDSNQPQHF.